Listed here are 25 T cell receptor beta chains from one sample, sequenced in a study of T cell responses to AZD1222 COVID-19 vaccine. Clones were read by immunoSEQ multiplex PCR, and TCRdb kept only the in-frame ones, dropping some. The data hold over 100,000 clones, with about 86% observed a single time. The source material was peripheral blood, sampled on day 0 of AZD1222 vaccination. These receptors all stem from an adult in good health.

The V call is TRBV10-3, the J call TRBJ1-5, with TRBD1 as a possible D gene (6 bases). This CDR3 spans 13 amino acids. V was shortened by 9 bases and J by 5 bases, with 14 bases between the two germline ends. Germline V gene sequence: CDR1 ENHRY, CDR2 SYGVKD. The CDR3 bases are TGTGCCATTAACAGGGAAAAGGATCAGCCCCAGCATTTT. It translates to CAINREKDQPQHF.

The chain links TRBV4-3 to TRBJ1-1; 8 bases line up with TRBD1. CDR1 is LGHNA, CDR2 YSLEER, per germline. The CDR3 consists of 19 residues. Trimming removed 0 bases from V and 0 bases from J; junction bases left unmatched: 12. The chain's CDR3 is CASSQDLSGQAIMNTEAFF. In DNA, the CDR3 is TGCGCCAGCAGCCAAGATCTTTCGGGACAGGCCATCATGAACACTGAAGCTTTCTTT.

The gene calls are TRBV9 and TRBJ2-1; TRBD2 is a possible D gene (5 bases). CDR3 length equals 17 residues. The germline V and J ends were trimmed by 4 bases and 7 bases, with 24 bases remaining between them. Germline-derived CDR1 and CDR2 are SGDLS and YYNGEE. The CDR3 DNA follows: TGTGCCAGCAGCCTAAGTCCTAGGAGGCGGTTGTGGAATGAGCAGTTCTTC. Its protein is CASSLSPRRRLWNEQFF.

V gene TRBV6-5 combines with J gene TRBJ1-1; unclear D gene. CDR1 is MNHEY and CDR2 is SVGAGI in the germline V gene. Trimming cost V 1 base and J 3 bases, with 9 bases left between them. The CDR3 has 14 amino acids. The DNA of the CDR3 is TGTGCCAGCAGTTACTTGGGTAGTTACACTGAAGCTTTCTTT. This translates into CASSYLGSYTEAFF.

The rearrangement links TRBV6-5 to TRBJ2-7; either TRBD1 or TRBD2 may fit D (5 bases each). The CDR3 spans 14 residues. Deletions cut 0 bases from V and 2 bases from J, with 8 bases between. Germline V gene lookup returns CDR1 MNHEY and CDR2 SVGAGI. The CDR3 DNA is TGTGCCAGCAGTTACTCACGGGGACCCTACGAGCAGTACTTC. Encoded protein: CASSYSRGPYEQYF.

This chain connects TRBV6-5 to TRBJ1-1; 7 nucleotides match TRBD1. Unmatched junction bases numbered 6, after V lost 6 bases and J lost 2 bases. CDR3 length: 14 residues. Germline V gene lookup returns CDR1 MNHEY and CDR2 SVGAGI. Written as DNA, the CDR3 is TGTGCCAGCAGGCGACAGGGTATAAACACTGAAGCTTTCTTT. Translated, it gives CASRRQGINTEAFF.

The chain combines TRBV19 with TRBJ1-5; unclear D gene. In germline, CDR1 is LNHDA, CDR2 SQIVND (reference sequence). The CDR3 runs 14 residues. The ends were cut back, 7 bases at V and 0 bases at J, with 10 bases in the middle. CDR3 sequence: CASMEPYSNQPQHF. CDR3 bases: TGTGCCAGTATGGAACCTTATAGCAATCAGCCCCAGCATTTT.

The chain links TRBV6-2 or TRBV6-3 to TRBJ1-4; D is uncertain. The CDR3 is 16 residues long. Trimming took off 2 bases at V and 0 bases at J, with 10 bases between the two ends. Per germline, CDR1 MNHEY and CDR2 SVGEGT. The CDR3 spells CASSYPRRATNEKLFF. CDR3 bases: TGTGCCAGCAGTTACCCAAGACGTGCAACTAATGAAAAACTGTTTTTT.

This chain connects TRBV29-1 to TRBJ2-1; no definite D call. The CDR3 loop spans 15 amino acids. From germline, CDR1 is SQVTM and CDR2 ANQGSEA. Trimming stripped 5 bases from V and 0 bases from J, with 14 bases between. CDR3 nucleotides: TGCAGCGTTCCCGCCGCTTCGAGCTCCTACAATGAGCAGTTCTTC. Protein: CSVPAASSSYNEQFF.

Here the CDR3 DNA reads TGTGCCAGCAGTTCCCAACAGGGGGAGCAGCCCCAGCATTTT. As protein: CASSSQQGEQPQHF. This chain links TRBV27 with TRBJ1-5, with 8 bases matching TRBD1. CDR1 is MNHEY, CDR2 SMNVEV, per germline (reference sequence). Trimming took 4 bases from V and 7 from J; bases not matched to a gene: 6. The CDR3 sequence is 14 residues long.

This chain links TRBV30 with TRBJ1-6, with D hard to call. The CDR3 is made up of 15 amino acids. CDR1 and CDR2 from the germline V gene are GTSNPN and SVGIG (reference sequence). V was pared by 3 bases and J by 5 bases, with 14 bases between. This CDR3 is CAWSTKSRDNSPLHF. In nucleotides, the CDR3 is TGTGCCTGGAGCACGAAGTCTCGGGATAATTCACCCCTCCACTTT. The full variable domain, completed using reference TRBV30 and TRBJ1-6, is SQTIHQWPATLVQPVGSPLSLECTVEGTSNPNLYWYRQAAGRGLQLLFYSVGIGQISSEVPQNLSASRPQDRQFILSSKKLLLSDSGFYLCAWSTKSRDNSPLHFGNGTRLTVT.

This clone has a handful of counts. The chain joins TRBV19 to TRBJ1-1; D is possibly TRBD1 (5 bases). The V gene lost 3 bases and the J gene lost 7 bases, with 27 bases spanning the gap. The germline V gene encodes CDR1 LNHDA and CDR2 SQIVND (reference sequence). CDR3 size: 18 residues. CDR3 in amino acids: CASSIGSIVFDSSFEAFF. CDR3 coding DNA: TGTGCCAGTAGTATTGGTTCGATCGTGTTTGACAGTTCGTTTGAAGCTTTCTTT. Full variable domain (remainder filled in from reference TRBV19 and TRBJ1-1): DGGITQSPKYLFRKEGQNVTLSCEQNLNHDAMYWYRQDPGQGLRLIYYSQIVNDFQKGDIAEGYSVSREKKESFPLTVTSAQKNPTAFYLCASSIGSIVFDSSFEAFFGQGTRLTVV.

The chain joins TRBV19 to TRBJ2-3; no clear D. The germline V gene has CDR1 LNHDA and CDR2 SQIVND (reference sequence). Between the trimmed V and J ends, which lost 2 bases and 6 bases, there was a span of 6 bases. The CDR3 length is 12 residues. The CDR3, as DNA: TGTGCCAGTAGTATAAGTCGGGATACGCAGTATTTT. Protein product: CASSISRDTQYF. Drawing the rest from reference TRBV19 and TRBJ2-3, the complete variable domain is DGGITQSPKYLFRKEGQNVTLSCEQNLNHDAMYWYRQDPGQGLRLIYYSQIVNDFQKGDIAEGYSVSREKKESFPLTVTSAQKNPTAFYLCASSISRDTQYFGPGTRLTVL.

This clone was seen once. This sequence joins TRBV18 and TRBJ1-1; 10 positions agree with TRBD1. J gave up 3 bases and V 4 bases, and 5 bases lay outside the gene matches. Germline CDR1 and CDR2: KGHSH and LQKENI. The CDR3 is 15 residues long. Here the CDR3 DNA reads TGTGCCAGCTCACTTGACAGGGGGCAGGACACTGAAGCTTTCTTT. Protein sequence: CASSLDRGQDTEAFF.

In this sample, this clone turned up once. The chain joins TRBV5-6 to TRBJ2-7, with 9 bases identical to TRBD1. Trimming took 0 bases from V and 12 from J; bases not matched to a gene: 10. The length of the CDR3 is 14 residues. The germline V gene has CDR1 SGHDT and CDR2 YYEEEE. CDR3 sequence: CASSLAVDRGRGYF. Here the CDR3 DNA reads TGTGCCAGCAGCTTGGCGGTGGACAGGGGACGGGGGTACTTC.

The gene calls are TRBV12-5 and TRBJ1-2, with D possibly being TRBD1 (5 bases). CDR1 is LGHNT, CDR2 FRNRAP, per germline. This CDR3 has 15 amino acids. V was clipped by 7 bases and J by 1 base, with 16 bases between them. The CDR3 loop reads CASAEGTANNYGYTF. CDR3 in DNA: TGTGCTAGTGCCGAAGGGACGGCCAATAACTATGGCTACACCTTC. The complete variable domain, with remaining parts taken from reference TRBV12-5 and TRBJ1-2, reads DARVTQTPRHKVTEMGQEVTMRCQPILGHNTVFWYRQTMMQGLELLAYFRNRAPLDDSGMPKDRFSAEMPDATLATLKIQPSEPRDSAVYFCASAEGTANNYGYTFGSGTRLTVV.

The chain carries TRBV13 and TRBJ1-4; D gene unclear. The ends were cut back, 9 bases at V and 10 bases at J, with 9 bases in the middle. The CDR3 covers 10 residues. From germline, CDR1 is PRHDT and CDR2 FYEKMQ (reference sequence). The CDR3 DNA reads TGTGCCAGAGTCGGTGGAAAACTGTTTTTT. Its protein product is CARVGGKLFF.

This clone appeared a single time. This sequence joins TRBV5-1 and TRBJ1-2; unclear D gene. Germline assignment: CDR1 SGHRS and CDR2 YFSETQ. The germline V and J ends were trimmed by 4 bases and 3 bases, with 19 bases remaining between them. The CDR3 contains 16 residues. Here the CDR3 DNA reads TGCGCCAGCAGCCGGACGGACCGCGGAGGATACTATGGCTACACCTTC. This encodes CASSRTDRGGYYGYTF.

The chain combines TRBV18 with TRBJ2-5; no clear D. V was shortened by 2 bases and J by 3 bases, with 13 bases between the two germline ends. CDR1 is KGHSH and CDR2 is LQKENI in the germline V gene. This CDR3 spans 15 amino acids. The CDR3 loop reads CASSPSLRFEETQYF. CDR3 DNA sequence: TGTGCCAGCTCACCAAGTCTCAGATTTGAAGAGACCCAGTACTTC.

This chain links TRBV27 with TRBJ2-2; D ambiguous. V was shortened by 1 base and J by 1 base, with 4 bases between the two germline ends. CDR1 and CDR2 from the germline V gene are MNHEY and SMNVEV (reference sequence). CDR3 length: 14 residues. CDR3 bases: TGTGCCAGCAGTTTATTCCAGAACACCGGGGAGCTGTTTTTT. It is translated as CASSLFQNTGELFF.

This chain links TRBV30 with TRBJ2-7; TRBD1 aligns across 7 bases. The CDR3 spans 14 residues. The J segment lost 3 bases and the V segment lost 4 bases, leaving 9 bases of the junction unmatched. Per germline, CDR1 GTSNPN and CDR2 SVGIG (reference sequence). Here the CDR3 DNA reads TGTGCCTGGAACTTCGGGACAGCCCTCTACGAGCAGTACTTC. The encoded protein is CAWNFGTALYEQYF.

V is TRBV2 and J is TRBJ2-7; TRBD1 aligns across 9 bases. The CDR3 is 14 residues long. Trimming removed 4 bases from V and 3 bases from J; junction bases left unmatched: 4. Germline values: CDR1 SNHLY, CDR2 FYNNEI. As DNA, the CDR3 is TGTGCCAGCAGTGGGACAGGGGTGGTCTACGAGCAGTACTTC. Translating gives CASSGTGVVYEQYF.

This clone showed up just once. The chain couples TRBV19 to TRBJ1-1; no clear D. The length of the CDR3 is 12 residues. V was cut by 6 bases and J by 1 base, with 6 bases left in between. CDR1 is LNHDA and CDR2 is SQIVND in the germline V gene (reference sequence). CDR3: CASRGQNTEAFF. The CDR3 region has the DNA TGTGCCAGTAGAGGGCAGAACACTGAAGCTTTCTTT.

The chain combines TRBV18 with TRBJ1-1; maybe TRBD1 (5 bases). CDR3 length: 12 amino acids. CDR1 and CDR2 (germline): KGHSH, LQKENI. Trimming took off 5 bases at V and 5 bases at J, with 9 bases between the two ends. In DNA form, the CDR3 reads TGTGCCAGCTCAGGTCAGGGTACTGAAGCTTTCTTT. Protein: CASSGQGTEAFF.

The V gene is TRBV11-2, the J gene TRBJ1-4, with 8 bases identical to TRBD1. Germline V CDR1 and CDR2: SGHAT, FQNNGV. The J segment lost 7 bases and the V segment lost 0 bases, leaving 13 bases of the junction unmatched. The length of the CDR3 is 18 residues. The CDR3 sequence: CASSLEPPRGHGGEKLFF. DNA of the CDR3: TGTGCCAGCAGCTTAGAACCCCCCAGGGGGCATGGCGGTGAAAAACTGTTTTTT.